The clone carrying this T cell receptor beta chain has a count of ten or more. What it binds is unknown. Trimming took off 8 bases at V and 2 bases at J, with 16 bases between the two ends. Per the germline V gene, CDR1 is SGHRS and CDR2 is YFSETQ. CDR3 length: 14 amino acids. TCR beta CDR3 region amplification was performed from RNA transcripts. The TCR CDR3 was amplified in a first-round RT-PCR using the HTBI primer set. TCRdb reprocessed the multiplex PCR reads with MiXCR, giving one entry per CDR3 protein. The table has 340,000 or so distinct CDR3 sequences, over 20% seen once; the top ten hold 50%. This specimen comes from a study of T cells in Graves' hyperthyroidism and ophthalmopathy. Background on the study: Blood was drawn when the patient was first diagnosed and still untreated. Study-wide findings and caveats: Peripheral blood also featured most of the thyroid clonotypes expanded above 0.001.

These patients, aged 18 to 65, had recently diagnosed hyperthyroidism lasting under 2 months. The source of the PBMCs was 8 to 10 ml of fresh peripheral blood. The sequencing input was blood. The sequence came from a woman aged 45-60 years with Graves' hyperthyroidism. The chain recombines TRBV5-1 with TRBJ1-2; no clear D. CDR3 protein: CASLTGGPNYGYTF. For the CDR3, the DNA is TGCGCCAGTCTCACGGGAGGGCCCAACTATGGCTACACCTTC.